This passage covers 31 T cell receptor beta chains from one sample sequenced in a study of CD8+CD57+ T cells in acquired aplastic anemia (dated by TCRdb to 2017 to 2018). Sequencing relied on an Illumina HiSeq 2000. Genomic DNA was used as template for profiling of TCR beta VDJ combinations and CDR3 sequences. TCRdb's own reprocessing of the public reads used fastp at Q25 and MiXCR and kept productive beta chains. One record per CDR3 amino acid sequence lists the most common genes and DNA. In this sample the table shows about 120,000 distinct CDR3 sequences, under 60% of which occur a single time. The ten largest make up 25% to 35% of the sample. The patients picked for sequencing were ones in whom flow cytometry had shown an expansion of CD8+CD57+ cells. The sequenced sample consisted of sorted CD4+, CD8+, or CD8+CD57+ T cells (not recorded which) from PBMCs. These receptors were obtained from a human donor with aplastic anemia.

This clonotype was recorded once. The J gene is TRBJ1-6, the V gene TRBV10-1, with a tentative D call TRBD1 (5 bases). CDR1 and CDR2 (germline): WNHNN, SYGVQD (reference sequence). There are 14 residues in the CDR3. V was pared by 7 bases and J by 7 bases, with 14 bases between. The CDR3 coding sequence is TGCGCCAGCACTATGACAGAGGCAAATTCACCCCTCCACTTT. Its protein product is CASTMTEANSPLHF.

This clonotype was recorded at least ten times. This chain links TRBV2 with TRBJ2-5, with 10 bases aligning to TRBD1. Germline CDR1 and CDR2: SNHLY and FYNNEI. The CDR3 is made up of 14 amino acids. V shed 6 bases and J 5 bases; nucleotides not matched to a gene: 6. This CDR3 reads CASRGQGVGETQYF. The CDR3 coding sequence is TGTGCCAGCAGAGGACAGGGGGTAGGGGAGACCCAGTACTTC. Full variable domain (missing parts from reference TRBV2 and TRBJ2-5): EPEVTQTPSHQVTQMGQEVILRCVPISNHLYFYWYRQILGQKVEFLVSFYNNEISEKSEIFDDQFSVERPDGSNFTLKIRSTKLEDSAMYFCASRGQGVGETQYFGPGTRLLVL.

This clonotype was counted ten times or more. J is TRBJ2-7 and V is TRBV20-1; 9 bases fit TRBD2. Losses at the gene ends were 2 bases for V and 0 bases for J; bases not matched to a gene: 8. This CDR3 has 16 residues. CDR1 is DFQATT and CDR2 is SNEGSKA in the germline V gene (reference sequence). The CDR3 DNA reads as TGCAGTGCTAGATGGCTAGCGGGACCCCTCTCCTACGAGCAGTACTTC. Amino acid sequence: CSARWLAGPLSYEQYF.

This clonotype was counted many times. J is TRBJ1-1 and V is TRBV7-2; TRBD1 is a possible D gene (5 bases). The CDR3 loop spans 13 amino acids. Trimming took off 5 bases at V and 3 bases at J, with 10 bases between the two ends. The germline V gene encodes CDR1 SGHTA and CDR2 FQGNSA. The CDR3 DNA reads as TGTGCCAGCAGCCCAACAGGAGACACTGAAGCTTTCTTT. Its protein is CASSPTGDTEAFF.

This chain uses TRBV2 with TRBJ1-1, with unresolved D. Germline V gene sequence: CDR1 SNHLY, CDR2 FYNNEI. V lost 6 bases and J 1 base, leaving 12 bases between the germline ends. The CDR3 extends over 14 amino acids. The CDR3 DNA reads TGTGCCAGCAGGGACCTTGACCCGAACACTGAAGCTTTCTTT. It is translated as CASRDLDPNTEAFF.

This clonotype was picked up many times. The chain has TRBV13 and TRBJ2-7; TRBD2 aligns across 10 bases. Germline V CDR1 and CDR2: PRHDT, FYEKMQ (reference sequence). The V and J ends lost 4 bases and 7 bases, in that order; junction bases with no gene match: 13. The CDR3 length is 16 residues. The CDR3 spells CASSSAASGGAQEQYF. Here the CDR3 DNA reads TGTGCCAGCAGCTCCGCGGCCAGCGGGGGGGCTCAAGAGCAGTACTTC.

In this sample, this clonotype turned up many times. The chain couples TRBV24-1 to TRBJ1-1; D is possibly TRBD1 (5 bases). Between the trimmed V and J ends, which lost 3 bases and 11 bases, there was a span of 18 bases. The CDR3 has 14 amino acids. Germline V gene data show CDR1 as KGHDR and CDR2 as SFDVKD. CDR3: CATSDPGGTRGAFF. The DNA of the CDR3 is TGTGCCACCAGTGATCCCGGCGGGACTAGGGGCGCTTTCTTT.

This rearrangement joins TRBV5-4 to TRBJ2-2, with 12 bases fitting TRBD1. The CDR3 extends over 18 amino acids. Trimming cost V 2 bases and J 4 bases; bases outside gene matches: 9. From germline, CDR1 is SGHNT and CDR2 YYREEE (reference sequence). The CDR3 loop reads CASSFPGQGARITGELFF. For the CDR3, the DNA is TGTGCCAGCAGCTTTCCGGGACAGGGGGCGAGAATCACCGGGGAGCTGTTTTTT.

The CDR3 region is CSAILGRNTEAFF. CDR3 DNA: TGCAGTGCTATCCTAGGTCGGAACACTGAAGCTTTCTTT. The V call is TRBV20-1, the J call TRBJ1-1; D not certain. V lost 4 bases, J lost 1 base, and 10 bases lay in between. CDR1 is DFQATT and CDR2 is SNEGSKA in the germline V gene (reference sequence). The length of the CDR3 is 13 residues.

V is TRBV20-1 and J is TRBJ1-5; no definite D call. Trimming removed 0 bases from V and 0 bases from J, with 9 bases in between. Per germline, CDR1 DFQATT and CDR2 SNEGSKA (reference sequence). This CDR3 contains 15 residues. CDR3 in amino acids: CSARDGGHSNQPQHF. The CDR3 DNA follows: TGCAGTGCTAGAGACGGAGGCCATAGCAATCAGCCCCAGCATTTT.

This clonotype was counted at least ten times. The chain has TRBV6-1 and TRBJ2-1; TRBD2 matches 9 bases. CDR1 and CDR2 (germline): MNHNS, SASEGT. The CDR3 totals 15 residues. With V trimmed by 5 bases and J by 6 bases, 8 bases remained unmatched. DNA of the CDR3: TGTGCCAGCAGTACGGGGTCTAGCGGGGTCAATGAGCAGTTCTTC. It translates to CASSTGSSGVNEQFF.

The rearrangement joins TRBV11-1 to TRBJ2-1; 13 bases fit TRBD2. Germline V gene lookup returns CDR1 SGHAT and CDR2 FQDESV (reference sequence). The trim removed 5 bases at V and 8 bases at J, leaving 9 bases unmatched. CDR3 size: 16 residues. CDR3 nucleotides: TGTGCCAGCAGCCCGACTAGCGGGGGGATGGGGGATGAGCAGTTCTTC. Translation: CASSPTSGGMGDEQFF.

J is TRBJ1-1 and V is TRBV2, with 7 bases lining up with TRBD1. V lost 6 bases to trimming and J lost 8 bases; unmatched junction nucleotides: 9. Germline CDR1 SNHLY, CDR2 FYNNEI. The CDR3 contains 13 residues. CDR3 sequence: CASSSLPDREAFF. Written as DNA, the CDR3 is TGTGCCAGCAGCTCTCTCCCGGACAGGGAAGCTTTCTTT.

This chain uses TRBV11-2 with TRBJ2-7; 11 positions agree with TRBD2. This CDR3 is 17 amino acids long. Germline CDR1 SGHAT, CDR2 FQNNGV. J lost 1 base, V lost 2 bases, and 7 bases had no gene match. In DNA, the CDR3 is TGTGCCAGCAGCTTATGGGGACTAGCGGAGCAGTCCTACGAGCAGTACTTC. This sequence encodes CASSLWGLAEQSYEQYF.

The gene calls are TRBV27 and TRBJ2-6; 7 nucleotides agree with TRBD2. J lost 0 bases, V lost 10 bases, and 9 bases had no gene match. The CDR3 loop spans 16 amino acids. The V gene's germline CDR1 is MNHEY and CDR2 SMNVEV (reference sequence). The chain's CDR3 is CATHRGEGSGANVLTF. In DNA form, the CDR3 reads TGTGCCACCCACCGGGGGGAGGGCTCTGGGGCCAACGTCCTGACTTTC.

The rearrangement uses TRBV20-1 and TRBJ2-7; D possibly matches TRBD1 or TRBD2 (6 bases each). Germline V CDR1 and CDR2: DFQATT, SNEGSKA (reference sequence). There are 13 residues in the CDR3. V was pared by 1 base and J by 6 bases, with 13 bases between. CDR3 nucleotide sequence: TGCAGTGCTAGAGTTACAGGGACTGGCGAGCAGTACTTC. Encoded protein: CSARVTGTGEQYF.

This clonotype has only a few counts. The CDR3 region is CSASNNRGLDYEQYF. For the CDR3, the DNA is TGCAGTGCTAGCAATAACAGGGGATTGGACTACGAGCAGTACTTC. V is TRBV20-1 and J is TRBJ2-7, with TRBD1 matching 7 bases. The germline gives CDR1 DFQATT, CDR2 SNEGSKA (reference sequence). The J segment lost 3 bases and the V segment lost 3 bases, leaving 11 bases of the junction unmatched. This CDR3 has 15 residues.

This chain joins TRBV7-9 and TRBJ2-3; D remains unclear. The CDR3 runs 10 residues. Germline CDR1 SEHNR, CDR2 FQNEAQ (reference sequence). Trimming removed 3 bases at V and 10 bases at J, with 5 bases between. This CDR3 reads CASSLMSQYF. DNA of the CDR3: TGTGCCAGCAGCTTGATGTCGCAGTATTTT. The variable domain in full, completed from reference TRBV7-9 and TRBJ2-3, reads DTGVSQNPRHKITKRGQNVTFRCDPISEHNRLYWYRQTLGQGPEFLTYFQNEAQLEKSRLLSDRFSAERPKGSFSTLEIQRTEQGDSAMYLCASSLMSQYFGPGTRLTVL.

This clonotype was seen ten or more times. V gene TRBV19 combines with J gene TRBJ2-2; D may correspond to TRBD1 or TRBD2 (5 bases each). This CDR3 region has 15 residues. V was pared by 1 base and J by 7 bases, with 13 bases between. The germline CDR1 and CDR2 sequences are LNHDA and SQIVND (reference sequence). The CDR3 sequence: CASSIVGDLGGELFF. CDR3 sequence (DNA): TGTGCCAGTAGTATAGTGGGGGACCTAGGCGGGGAGCTGTTTTTT.

This clonotype was seen at least ten times. The chain combines TRBV2 with TRBJ1-4; D is unclear. V lost 2 bases, J lost 0 bases, and 10 bases lay in between. CDR1 and CDR2 from the germline V gene are SNHLY and FYNNEI. The CDR3 consists of 16 residues. The CDR3 DNA reads TGTGCCAGCAGTGAATGGGGAAGGGCAACTAATGAAAAACTGTTTTTT. Amino acid sequence: CASSEWGRATNEKLFF.

The chain joins TRBV7-9 to TRBJ1-1; possible D gene TRBD1, 6 bases. The CDR3 runs to 14 residues. V gave up 5 bases and J gave up 4 bases, with 14 bases separating them. Germline V gene data show CDR1 as SEHNR and CDR2 as FQNEAQ (reference sequence). For the CDR3, the DNA is TGTGCCAGCAGCACGAGGGGGGGATCCACTGAAGCTTTCTTT. Amino acids: CASSTRGGSTEAFF.

The V gene is TRBV15, the J gene TRBJ2-3; no definite D call. Germline lookup yields CDR1 LNHNV and CDR2 YYDKDF (reference sequence). The CDR3 has 13 residues. V lost 0 bases and J lost 6, with 7 bases in between. CDR3 region: CATSRDQRDTQYF. The CDR3 DNA reads as TGTGCCACCAGCAGAGATCAGAGGGATACGCAGTATTTT.

In DNA form, the CDR3 reads TGTGCCAGCGGAACCAGGACAAGAGCCTACGAGCAGTACTTC. Amino acids: CASGTRTRAYEQYF. The genes are TRBV2 and TRBJ2-7; D is perhaps TRBD1 (5 bases). The germline gives CDR1 SNHLY, CDR2 FYNNEI. The ends were cut back, 8 bases at V and 2 bases at J, with 16 bases in the middle. The CDR3 contains 14 residues.

The table lists this clonotype with a few counts. The rearrangement joins TRBV25-1 to TRBJ1-2; unclear D gene. CDR1 and CDR2 (germline): MGHDK, SYGVNS. CDR3 length: 13 amino acids. Trimming pared 1 base from V and 5 bases from J, leaving 8 bases between. Here the CDR3 DNA reads TGTGCCAGCAGTGAATCGACGGCATATGGCTACACCTTC. Translated: CASSESTAYGYTF.

This sequence joins TRBV20-1 and TRBJ2-5, with a weak D call TRBD2 (7 bases). V lost 0 bases, J lost 5 bases, and 16 bases lay in between. From germline, CDR1 is DFQATT and CDR2 SNEGSKA (reference sequence). The CDR3 has 15 residues. As DNA, the CDR3 is TGCAGTGCTAGAGACTCACGGGGGGCTGGCGAGACCCAGTACTTC. It yields the protein CSARDSRGAGETQYF.

This sequence joins TRBV20-1 and TRBJ2-1, with 7 bases lining up with TRBD1. This CDR3 is 13 amino acids long. Germline CDR1 reads DFQATT; CDR2 reads SNEGSKA (reference sequence). V trimming: 7 bases; J trimming: 7 bases; junction bases outside the gene matches: 10. CDR3 loop: CSGQGDTTNEQFF. The DNA of the CDR3 is TGCAGTGGCCAGGGGGACACAACGAATGAGCAGTTCTTC.

The J gene is TRBJ1-2, the V gene TRBV19; no reliable D call. V shed 9 bases and J shed 9 bases, with 23 bases lying between them. The germline gives CDR1 LNHDA, CDR2 SQIVND (reference sequence). This CDR3 is 14 amino acids long. This CDR3 reads CASSPATLGWSYTF. The CDR3 region has the DNA TGTGCCAGCAGCCCCGCCACATTGGGGTGGAGCTACACCTTC. Together with reference TRBV19 and TRBJ1-2, the CDR3 gives the full variable domain: DGGITQSPKYLFRKEGQNVTLSCEQNLNHDAMYWYRQDPGQGLRLIYYSQIVNDFQKGDIAEGYSVSREKKESFPLTVTSAQKNPTAFYLCASSPATLGWSYTFGSGTRLTVV.

The rearrangement links TRBV5-1 to TRBJ2-7; D might be TRBD1 or TRBD2, each matching 5 bases. The length of the CDR3 is 14 residues. CDR1 is SGHRS and CDR2 is YFSETQ in the germline V gene. With 0 bases removed from V and 5 bases from J, the gap between germline ends came to 12 bases. Written as DNA, the CDR3 is TGCGCCAGCAGCTTGGTATTGGGGACCAACGAGCAGTACTTC. It specifies CASSLVLGTNEQYF.

The rearrangement links TRBV7-9 to TRBJ1-5, with a possible D match to TRBD1 (5 bases). This CDR3 comprises 13 residues. The germline gives CDR1 SEHNR, CDR2 FQNEAQ (reference sequence). The V and J ends lost 5 bases and 5 bases respectively, with 10 bases between them. The CDR3, as DNA: TGTGCCAGCAGCGCACCACAGGATCAGCCCCAGCATTTT. This translates into CASSAPQDQPQHF.

The chain carries TRBV24-1 and TRBJ2-7; tentative D call: TRBD2 (6 bases). Between the trimmed V and J ends, which lost 5 bases and 4 bases, there was a span of 14 bases. This CDR3 is 14 amino acids long. Per the germline V gene, CDR1 is KGHDR and CDR2 is SFDVKD. CDR3 bases: TGTGCCACCAGTGCTGGGCGGGATGGGTACGAGCAGTACTTC. Translated: CATSAGRDGYEQYF.

The rearrangement uses TRBV7-6 and TRBJ2-5; D gene unclear. The closer fit of TRBJ2-1 to the DNA end suggests the J call may be wrong. CDR3 length: 13 amino acids. Per germline, CDR1 SGHVS and CDR2 FNYEAQ. The CDR3 region is CASSRHFQETQFF. The CDR3 DNA sequence: TGTGCCAGCAGCCGACATTTTCAAGAGACCCAGTTCTTC.